These T cell receptor beta chains were read from a single sample in a study of blood T cells in healthy people across ages. TCRdb fed the 5' RACE reads into MiXCR, producing one record per CDR3 protein. Of approximately 1.5 million distinct CDR3 sequences in the sample, about 32% are singletons; the top ten hold over 9%. Sequencing was done on a sample of blood. The receptor source for this set is a woman in her thirties in good health. The CDR3 runs from the conserved cysteine through the conserved F or W. A D gene is named only where the DNA matches it firmly. Size tells how often a clone was seen (once, few, many) or the class of an expanded clone, and some rows leave it out.

D	V	size	J	CDR3	DNA
-	TRBV29-1	-	TRBJ1-1	CSVESGGTTEAFF	TGCAGCGTTGAATCGGGGGGGACCACTGAAGCTTTCTTT
TRBD2	TRBV20-1	-	TRBJ2-1	CSAGTSGRNYNEQFF	TGCAGTGCTGGGACTAGCGGGAGGAACTACAATGAGCAGTTCTTC
-	TRBV20-1	-	TRBJ1-2	CSARDKNGYTF	TGCAGTGCTAGAGACAAGAATGGCTACACCTTC
-	TRBV7-2	many	TRBJ2-1	CASSLGGAPGGRQFF	TGTGCCAGCAGCTTAGGCGGGGCCCCTGGCGGGCGGCAGTTCTTC
-	TRBV7-9	few	TRBJ2-3	CASSFKVGDTQYF	TGTGCCAGCAGCTTCAAGGTTGGAGATACGCAGTATTTT
-	TRBV6-5	-	TRBJ2-7	CSSSSRTKVGYEQYF	TGTTCCAGCAGTTCAAGGACAAAGGTGGGCTACGAGCAGTACTTC
-	TRBV9	-	TRBJ1-2	CASSVTGESGYTF	TGTGCCAGCAGCGTGACCGGGGAATCTGGCTACACCTTC
TRBD1	TRBV5-1	-	TRBJ2-1	CASSLSGGQGLNEQFF	TGCGCCAGCAGCTTGTCTGGGGGACAGGGCCTAAATGAGCAGTTCTTC
-	TRBV27	few	TRBJ2-7	CASSLLVGQGYEQYF	TGTGCCAGCAGTTTATTGGTTGGGCAGGGGTACGAGCAGTACTTC
-	TRBV20-1	-	TRBJ2-5	CSARDRKRGQEAQYF	TGCAGTGCTAGAGATCGTAAGCGGGGACAAGAGGCCCAGTACTTC
-	TRBV12-3/TRBV12-4	few	TRBJ1-1	CASTLGDDTNTEAFF	TGTGCCAGCACCCTGGGGGACGACACGAACACTGAAGCTTTCTTT
TRBD1	TRBV7-6	few	TRBJ2-1	CASSTRTGSNEQFF	TGTGCCAGCAGCACTCGGACAGGGAGCAATGAGCAGTTCTTC
TRBD2	TRBV7-6	-	TRBJ2-1	CASSSQPGTSADEQFF	TGTGCCAGCAGCTCCCAACCCGGGACTAGCGCCGATGAGCAGTTCTTC
-	TRBV7-6	-	TRBJ2-3	CASSPLAGSLKDTQYF	TGTGCCAGCAGCCCCCTGGCGGGTTCCCTCAAAGATACGCAGTATTTT
TRBD2	TRBV20-1	-	TRBJ2-1	CSATRGAYNEQFF	TGCAGTGCTACTCGGGGGGCCTACAATGAGCAGTTCTTC
-	TRBV14	few	TRBJ1-3	CASSQVALLNTIYF	TGTGCCAGCAGCCAAGTTGCTCTGTTGAACACCATATATTTT
TRBD1	TRBV20-1	-	TRBJ1-6	CSAAGTGFLNSYNSPLHF	TGCAGTGCTGCAGGGACAGGTTTTTTGAACTCCTATAATTCACCCCTCCACTTT
-	TRBV4-1	-	TRBJ1-1	CASSRQVVRERTEAFF	TGCGCCAGCAGCCGGCAGGTGGTCAGGGAGAGAACTGAAGCTTTCTTT
-	TRBV11-2	-	TRBJ2-1	CANSLVQGGYNEQFF	TGTGCCAACAGCTTAGTGCAGGGTGGGTACAATGAGCAGTTCTTC
-	TRBV20-1	few	TRBJ1-5	CSASPPGGVVNQPQHF	TGCAGTGCTAGTCCTCCGGGGGGAGTCGTCAATCAGCCCCAGCATTTT
-	TRBV7-6	-	TRBJ1-5	CASRFRRGNQPQHF	TGTGCCAGCAGGTTTCGTCGGGGCAATCAGCCCCAGCATTTT
TRBD1	TRBV4-1	few	TRBJ1-5	CASSPGQGEFGNQPQHF	TGCGCCAGCAGCCCGGGACAGGGGGAATTTGGCAATCAGCCCCAGCATTTT
-	TRBV2	-	TRBJ2-7	CASRTTLTYEQYF	TGTGCCAGCAGGACCACGCTCACCTACGAGCAGTACTTC
-	TRBV2	once	TRBJ1-2	CASGEAGRSYGYTF	TGTGCCAGCGGGGAAGCGGGACGGTCGTATGGCTACACCTTC
TRBD1	TRBV3-1	many	TRBJ2-7	CASSQGGTGSYEQYF	TGTGCCAGCAGCCAAGGCGGGACAGGCTCCTACGAGCAGTACTTC
-	TRBV7-3	-	TRBJ1-6	CASSLDGKNSPLHF	TGTGCCAGCAGCTTAGACGGGAAGAATTCACCCCTCCACTTT
TRBD2	TRBV30	-	TRBJ2-1	CVGRGGSEEQFF	TGTGTAGGGCGGGGGGGGTCAGAGGAGCAGTTCTTC
TRBD2	TRBV7-2	-	TRBJ2-7	CASSPNFGLAGDGEQYF	TGTGCCAGCAGCCCGAACTTTGGACTAGCGGGAGACGGCGAGCAGTACTTC
-	TRBV6-1	few	TRBJ2-7	CASSGHVEQYF	TGTGCCAGCAGTGGACACGTCGAGCAGTACTTC
TRBD2	TRBV20-1	-	TRBJ2-7	CSARPGLAGGEQYF	TGCAGTGCTAGACCGGGACTAGCGGGAGGCGAGCAGTACTTC
TRBD1	TRBV12-3/TRBV12-4	few	TRBJ1-2	CASSYLTGNNGYTF	TGTGCCAGCAGTTATTTGACAGGGAATAATGGCTACACCTTC
-	TRBV20-1	-	TRBJ2-3	CSASGKSTTDTRYF	TGCAGTGCTAGCGGGAAGTCTACCACAGATACGCGGTATTTT
TRBD1	TRBV7-2	-	TRBJ1-2	CASRGTGHTNYGYTF	TGTGCCAGCAGAGGGACAGGGCATACTAACTATGGCTACACCTTC
TRBD2	TRBV29-1	many	TRBJ2-7	CSIGLAGGYEQYF	TGCAGCATTGGCCTAGCGGGAGGCTACGAGCAGTACTTC
TRBD2	TRBV5-4	few	TRBJ2-5	CASSPGLDYQETQYF	TGTGCCAGCAGCCCGGGACTAGATTACCAAGAGACCCAGTACTTC
TRBD1	TRBV10-3	few	TRBJ2-6	CAAQGGTGENLGVLTF	TGTGCCGCCCAAGGAGGGACAGGGGAAAACCTTGGCGTCCTGACTTTC